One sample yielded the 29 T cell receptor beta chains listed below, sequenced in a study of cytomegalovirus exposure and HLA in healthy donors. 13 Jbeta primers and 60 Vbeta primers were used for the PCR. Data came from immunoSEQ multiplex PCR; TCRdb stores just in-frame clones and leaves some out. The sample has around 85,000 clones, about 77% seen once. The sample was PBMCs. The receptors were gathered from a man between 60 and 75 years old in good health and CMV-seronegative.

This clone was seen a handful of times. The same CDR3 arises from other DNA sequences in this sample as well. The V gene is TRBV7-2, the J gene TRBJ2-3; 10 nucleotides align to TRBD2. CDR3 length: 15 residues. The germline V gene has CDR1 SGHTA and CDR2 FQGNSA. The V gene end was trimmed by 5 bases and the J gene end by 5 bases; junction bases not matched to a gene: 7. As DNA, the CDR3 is TGTGCCAGCAGCCCAAGCGGGGGGGCAGGAGATACGCAGTATTTT. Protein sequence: CASSPSGGAGDTQYF.

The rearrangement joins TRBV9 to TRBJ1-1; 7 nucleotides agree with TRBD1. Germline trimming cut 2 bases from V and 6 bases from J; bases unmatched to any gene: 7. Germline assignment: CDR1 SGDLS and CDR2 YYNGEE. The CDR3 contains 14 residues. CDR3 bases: TGTGCCAGCAGCGTGGGGGACAGTCGATCTGAAGCTTTCTTT. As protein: CASSVGDSRSEAFF.

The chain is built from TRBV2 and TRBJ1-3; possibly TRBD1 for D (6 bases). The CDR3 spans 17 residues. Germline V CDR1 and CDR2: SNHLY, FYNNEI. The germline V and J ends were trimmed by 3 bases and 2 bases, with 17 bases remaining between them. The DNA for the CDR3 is TGTGCCAGCAGTGACAGTCTCTATAACAGGGCTGGAAACACCATATATTTT. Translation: CASSDSLYNRAGNTIYF.

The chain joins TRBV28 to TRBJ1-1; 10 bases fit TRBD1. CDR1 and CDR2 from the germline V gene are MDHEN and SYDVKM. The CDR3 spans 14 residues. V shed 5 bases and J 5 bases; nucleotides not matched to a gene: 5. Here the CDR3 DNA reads TGTGCCAGCAGTGGGGGACAGGGGTGGACTGAAGCTTTCTTT. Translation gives CASSGGQGWTEAFF.

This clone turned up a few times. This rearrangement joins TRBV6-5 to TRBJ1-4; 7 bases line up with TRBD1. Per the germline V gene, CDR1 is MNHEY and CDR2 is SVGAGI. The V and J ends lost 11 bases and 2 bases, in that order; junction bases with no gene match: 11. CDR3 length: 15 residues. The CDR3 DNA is TGTGCCGGGGGACAGAGGCAGGGCACTAATGAAAAACTGTTTTTT. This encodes CAGGQRQGTNEKLFF.

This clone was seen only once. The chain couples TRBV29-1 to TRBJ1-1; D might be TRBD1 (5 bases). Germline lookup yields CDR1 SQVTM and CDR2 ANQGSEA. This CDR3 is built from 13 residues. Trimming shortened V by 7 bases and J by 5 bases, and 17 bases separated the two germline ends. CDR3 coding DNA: TGCAGCGCCGGGGCCGTGGGGGGAACTGAAGCTTTCTTT. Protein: CSAGAVGGTEAFF.

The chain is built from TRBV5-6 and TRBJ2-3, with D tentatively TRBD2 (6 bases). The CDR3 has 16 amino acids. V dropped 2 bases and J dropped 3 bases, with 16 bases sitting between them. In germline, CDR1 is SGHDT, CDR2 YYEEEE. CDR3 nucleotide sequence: TGTGCCAGCAGCTTAATGTACGGGGGAGATACAGATACGCAGTATTTT. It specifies CASSLMYGGDTDTQYF.

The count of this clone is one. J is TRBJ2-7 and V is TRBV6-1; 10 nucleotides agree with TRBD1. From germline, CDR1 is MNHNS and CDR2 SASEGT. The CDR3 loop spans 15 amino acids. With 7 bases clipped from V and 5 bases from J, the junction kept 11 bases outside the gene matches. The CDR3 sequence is CASNSRWTGGDEQYF. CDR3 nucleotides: TGTGCCAGCAACTCCCGTTGGACAGGGGGGGACGAGCAGTACTTC.

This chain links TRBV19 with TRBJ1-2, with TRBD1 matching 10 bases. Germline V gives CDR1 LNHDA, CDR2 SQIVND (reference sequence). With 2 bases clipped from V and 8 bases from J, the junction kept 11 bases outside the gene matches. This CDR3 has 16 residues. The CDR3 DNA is TGTGCCAGTAGTATAAATGGCGGGACAGGGGCTGACGGCTACACCTTC. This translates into CASSINGGTGADGYTF.

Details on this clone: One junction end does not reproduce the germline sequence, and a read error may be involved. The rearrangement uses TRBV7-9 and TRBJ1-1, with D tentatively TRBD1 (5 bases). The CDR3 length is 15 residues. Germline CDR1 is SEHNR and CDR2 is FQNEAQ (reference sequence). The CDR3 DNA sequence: TGTTCCAGCAGCTTCCGGGGGGGATCGTACACTGAAGCTTTCTTT. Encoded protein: CSSSFRGGSYTEAFF.

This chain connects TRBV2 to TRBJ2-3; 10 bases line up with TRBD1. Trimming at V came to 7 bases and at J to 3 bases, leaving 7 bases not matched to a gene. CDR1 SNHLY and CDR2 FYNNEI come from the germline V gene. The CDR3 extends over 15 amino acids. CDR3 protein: CASKLDRGGTDTQYF. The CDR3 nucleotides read TGTGCCAGCAAACTGGACAGGGGGGGTACAGATACGCAGTATTTT.

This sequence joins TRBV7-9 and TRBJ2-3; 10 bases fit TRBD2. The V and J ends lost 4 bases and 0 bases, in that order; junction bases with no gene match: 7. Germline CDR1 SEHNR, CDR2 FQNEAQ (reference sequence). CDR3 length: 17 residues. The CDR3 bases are TGTGCCAGCAGCTCTCGACTAGCGGGCCCTAGCACAGATACGCAGTATTTT. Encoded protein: CASSSRLAGPSTDTQYF. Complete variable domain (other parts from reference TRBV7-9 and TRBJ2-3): DTGVSQNPRHKITKRGQNVTFRCDPISEHNRLYWYRQTLGQGPEFLTYFQNEAQLEKSRLLSDRFSAERPKGSFSTLEIQRTEQGDSAMYLCASSSRLAGPSTDTQYFGPGTRLTVL.

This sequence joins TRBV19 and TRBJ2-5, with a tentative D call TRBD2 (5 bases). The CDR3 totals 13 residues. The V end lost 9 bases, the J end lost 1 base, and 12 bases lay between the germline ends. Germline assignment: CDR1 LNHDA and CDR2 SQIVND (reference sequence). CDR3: CASRGSVQETQYF. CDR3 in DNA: TGTGCCAGCCGGGGTTCAGTCCAAGAGACCCAGTACTTC.

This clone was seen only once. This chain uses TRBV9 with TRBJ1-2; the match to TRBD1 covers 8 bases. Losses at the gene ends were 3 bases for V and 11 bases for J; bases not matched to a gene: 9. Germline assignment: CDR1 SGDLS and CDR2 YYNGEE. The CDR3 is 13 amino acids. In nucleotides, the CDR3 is TGTGCCAGCAGCGAGGGGACAGGATCTAGGTACACCTTC. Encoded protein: CASSEGTGSRYTF.

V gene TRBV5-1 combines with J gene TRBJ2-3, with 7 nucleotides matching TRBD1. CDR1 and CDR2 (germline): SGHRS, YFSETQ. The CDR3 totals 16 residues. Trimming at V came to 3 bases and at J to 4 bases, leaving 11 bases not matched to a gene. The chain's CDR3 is CASSSDRDRGSDTQYF. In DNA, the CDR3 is TGCGCCAGCAGCTCAGATAGGGACAGAGGCTCAGATACGCAGTATTTT.

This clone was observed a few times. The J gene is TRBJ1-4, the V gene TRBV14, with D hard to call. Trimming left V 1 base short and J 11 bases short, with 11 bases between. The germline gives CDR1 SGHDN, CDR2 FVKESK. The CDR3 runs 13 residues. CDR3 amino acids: CASSQVSRDKLFF. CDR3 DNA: TGTGCCAGCAGCCAAGTTAGCCGGGATAAACTGTTTTTT.

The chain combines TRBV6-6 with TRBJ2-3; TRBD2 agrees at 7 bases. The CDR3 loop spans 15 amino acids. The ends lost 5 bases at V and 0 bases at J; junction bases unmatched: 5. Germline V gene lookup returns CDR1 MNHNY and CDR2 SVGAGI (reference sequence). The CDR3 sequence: CASSGASGSTDTQYF. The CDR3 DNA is TGTGCCAGCAGTGGGGCTAGCGGTAGCACAGATACGCAGTATTTT.

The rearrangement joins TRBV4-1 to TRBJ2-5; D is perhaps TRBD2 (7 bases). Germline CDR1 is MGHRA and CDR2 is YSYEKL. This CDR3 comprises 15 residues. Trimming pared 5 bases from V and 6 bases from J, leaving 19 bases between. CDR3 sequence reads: CASSSYRGAQKTQYF. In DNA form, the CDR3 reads TGCGCCAGCAGCTCATACCGGGGGGCTCAAAAGACCCAGTACTTC.

This CDR3 reads CASHPSYRNEQFF. CDR3 nucleotides: TGTGCCAGCCACCCGAGTTACAGGAATGAGCAGTTCTTC. The rearrangement uses TRBV19 and TRBJ2-1; perhaps TRBD1 as D (5 bases). V was cut by 9 bases and J by 7 bases, with 16 bases left in between. The CDR3 is 13 residues long. CDR1 and CDR2 from the germline V gene are LNHDA and SQIVND (reference sequence).

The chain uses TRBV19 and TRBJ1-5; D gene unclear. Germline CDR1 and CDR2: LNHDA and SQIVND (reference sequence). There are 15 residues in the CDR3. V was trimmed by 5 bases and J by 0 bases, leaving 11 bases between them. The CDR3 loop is CASSRLSNSNQPQHF. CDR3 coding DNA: TGTGCCAGTAGTCGACTGTCTAATAGCAATCAGCCCCAGCATTTT.

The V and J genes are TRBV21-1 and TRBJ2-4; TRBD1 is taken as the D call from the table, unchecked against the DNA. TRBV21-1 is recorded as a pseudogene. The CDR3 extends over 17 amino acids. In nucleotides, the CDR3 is TGTGCCAGCAGCCCAGGGGGTCGGAATGTGGCCAAAAACATTCAGTACTTC. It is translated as CASSPGGRNVAKNIQYF.

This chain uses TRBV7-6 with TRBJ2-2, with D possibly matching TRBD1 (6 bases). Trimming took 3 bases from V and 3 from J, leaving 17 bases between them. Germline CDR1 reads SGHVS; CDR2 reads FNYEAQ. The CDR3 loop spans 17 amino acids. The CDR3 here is CASSFPRDNLDTGELFF. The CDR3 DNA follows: TGTGCCAGCAGCTTTCCTCGGGACAACCTCGACACCGGGGAGCTGTTTTTT.

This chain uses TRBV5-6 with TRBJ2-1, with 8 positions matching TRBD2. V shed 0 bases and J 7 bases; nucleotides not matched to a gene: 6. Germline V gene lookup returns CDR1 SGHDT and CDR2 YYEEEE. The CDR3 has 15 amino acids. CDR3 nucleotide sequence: TGTGCCAGCAGCTTGGCGGGGGGGCCTTCAAATGAGCAGTTCTTC. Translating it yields CASSLAGGPSNEQFF. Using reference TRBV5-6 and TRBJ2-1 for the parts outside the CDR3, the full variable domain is DAGVTQSPTHLIKTRGQQVTLRCSPKSGHDTVSWYQQALGQGPQFIFQYYEEEERQRGNFPDRFSGHQFPNYSSELNVNALLLGDSALYLCASSLAGGPSNEQFFGPGTRLTVL.

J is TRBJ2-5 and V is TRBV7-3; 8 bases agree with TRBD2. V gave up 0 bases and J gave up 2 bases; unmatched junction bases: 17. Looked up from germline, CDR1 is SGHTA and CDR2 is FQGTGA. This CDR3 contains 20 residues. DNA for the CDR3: TGTGCCAGCAGCTTAACGGGCCGCGGGGCGGGGGGCAGGGATCAAGAGACCCAGTACTTC. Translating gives CASSLTGRGAGGRDQETQYF.

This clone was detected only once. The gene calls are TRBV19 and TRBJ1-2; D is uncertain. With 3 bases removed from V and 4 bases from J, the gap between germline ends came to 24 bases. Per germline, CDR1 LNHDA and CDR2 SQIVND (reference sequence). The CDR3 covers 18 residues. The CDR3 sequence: CASSIVWSTRQSSYGYTF. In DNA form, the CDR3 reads TGTGCCAGTAGTATCGTTTGGAGCACGAGGCAATCCTCCTATGGCTACACCTTC. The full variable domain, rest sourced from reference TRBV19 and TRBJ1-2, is DGGITQSPKYLFRKEGQNVTLSCEQNLNHDAMYWYRQDPGQGLRLIYYSQIVNDFQKGDIAEGYSVSREKKESFPLTVTSAQKNPTAFYLCASSIVWSTRQSSYGYTFGSGTRLTVV.

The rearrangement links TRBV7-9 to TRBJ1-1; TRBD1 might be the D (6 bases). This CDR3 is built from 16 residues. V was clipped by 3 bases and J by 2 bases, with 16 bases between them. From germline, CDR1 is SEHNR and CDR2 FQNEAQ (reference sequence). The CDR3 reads CASSFTVGGGNTEAFF. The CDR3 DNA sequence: TGTGCCAGCAGCTTCACGGTAGGGGGGGGAAACACTGAAGCTTTCTTT.

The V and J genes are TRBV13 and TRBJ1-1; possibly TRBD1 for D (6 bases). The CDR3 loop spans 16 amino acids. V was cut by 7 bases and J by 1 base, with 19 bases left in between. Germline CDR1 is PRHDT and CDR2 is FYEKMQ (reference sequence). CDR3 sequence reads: CASKVGEGHENTEAFF. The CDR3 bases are TGTGCCAGCAAAGTGGGAGAGGGACACGAGAACACTGAAGCTTTCTTT.

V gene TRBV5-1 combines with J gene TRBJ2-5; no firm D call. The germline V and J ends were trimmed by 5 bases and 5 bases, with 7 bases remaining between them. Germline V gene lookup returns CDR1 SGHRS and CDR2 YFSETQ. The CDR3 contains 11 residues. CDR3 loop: CASRATETQYF. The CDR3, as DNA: TGCGCCAGCAGAGCAACGGAGACCCAGTACTTC.

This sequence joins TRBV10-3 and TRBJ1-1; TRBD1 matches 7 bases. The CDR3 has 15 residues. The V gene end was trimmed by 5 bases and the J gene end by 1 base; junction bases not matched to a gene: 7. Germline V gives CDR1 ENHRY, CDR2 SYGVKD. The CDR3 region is CAISPRTGQNTEAFF. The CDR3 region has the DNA TGTGCCATCAGTCCAAGGACAGGACAGAACACTGAAGCTTTCTTT.